These 16 T cell receptor beta chains originate from one sample sequenced in a study of CD8 T cells in Susac syndrome (dated by TCRdb to about 2019). Libraries were constructed by the immunoSEQ multiplex PCR assay. RNA was extracted using the RNeasy kit, and roughly 0.5 to 1 microgram was reverse transcribed with random hexamers. TCRdb ran its own pipeline on the public reads, namely fastp trimming at Q25 and MiXCR clone calling, and kept in-frame beta chains. For every CDR3 protein sequence, its rows merge into one entry that carries the most common genes and DNA. A total of roughly 110,000 distinct CDR3 sequences appear in this sample, around 94% of them only once. The ten largest clones take up 0.41% of the sample. Sequenced sample: CD8+ T cells from PBMCs. The receptors here all came from a human donor with Susac syndrome.

The genes are TRBV20-1 and TRBJ2-5; possible D gene TRBD1, 5 bases. Germline lookup yields CDR1 DFQATT and CDR2 SNEGSKA (reference sequence). The CDR3 consists of 12 residues. Trimming shortened V by 6 bases and J by 4 bases, and 12 bases separated the two germline ends. CDR3 DNA sequence: TGCAGTGCAATACAGGATGGAGAGACCCAGTACTTC. Protein product: CSAIQDGETQYF.

The V call is TRBV20-1, the J call TRBJ2-7; no firm D call. This CDR3 is 14 amino acids long. Germline V gives CDR1 DFQATT, CDR2 SNEGSKA (reference sequence). The germline V and J ends were trimmed by 3 bases and 6 bases, with 18 bases remaining between them. This chain's CDR3 is CSASVPHGIGEQYF. The CDR3 DNA sequence: TGCAGTGCTAGTGTACCCCATGGCATTGGCGAGCAGTACTTC.

The chain joins TRBV24-1 to TRBJ2-1, with 7 bases identical to TRBD2. Germline CDR1 KGHDR, CDR2 SFDVKD. The CDR3 covers 13 residues. The trim removed 6 bases at V and 3 bases at J, leaving 1 base unmatched. The CDR3 is CATSRGDYNEQFF. The CDR3 nucleotides are TGTGCCACCAGTCGGGGGGACTACAATGAGCAGTTCTTC.

This rearrangement joins TRBV5-1 to TRBJ2-7; D gene unclear. The CDR3 is 14 amino acids. Germline CDR1 and CDR2: SGHRS and YFSETQ. V lost 3 bases and J 2 bases, leaving 12 bases between the germline ends. CDR3 DNA: TGCGCCAGCAGCTCCACCAGCAGGCCCTACGAGCAGTACTTC. Amino acid sequence: CASSSTSRPYEQYF.

The CDR3 loop reads CASSSLVETQYF. CDR3 bases: TGTGCCAGCAGCTCCCTTGTCGAGACCCAGTACTTC. The J gene is TRBJ2-5, the V gene TRBV7-2; D gene ambiguous. Trimming pared 4 bases from V and 5 bases from J, leaving 8 bases between. Looked up from germline, CDR1 is SGHTA and CDR2 is FQGNSA. The CDR3 extends over 12 amino acids.

CDR3 loop: CASTSSALRVEFF. In DNA, the CDR3 is TGTGCCAGCACGTCAAGCGCCCTGAGGGTAGAATTCTTT. The chain employs TRBV6-1 and TRBJ1-1; D call uncertain. Trimming removed 7 bases from V and 14 bases from J, with 23 bases in between. CDR1 is MNHNS, CDR2 SASEGT, per germline. There are 13 residues in the CDR3.

The chain's CDR3 is CASSGQLRTDTQYF. CDR3 DNA sequence: TGTGCCAGCAGCGGGCAGTTAAGGACAGATACGCAGTATTTT. The chain links TRBV9 to TRBJ2-3; D uncertain. Trimming cost V 3 bases and J 3 bases, with 11 bases left between them. There are 14 residues in the CDR3. Germline CDR1 reads SGDLS; CDR2 reads YYNGEE.

The chain carries TRBV27 and TRBJ1-5, with TRBD1 identical over 10 bases. The germline gives CDR1 MNHEY, CDR2 SMNVEV (reference sequence). The CDR3 has 15 residues. Germline trimming cut 2 bases from V and 10 bases from J; bases unmatched to any gene: 8. CDR3 coding DNA: TGTGCCAGCAGTTTAAGGCCTGGACAGGGGGGCCCCCAGCATTTT. Translating gives CASSLRPGQGGPQHF.

The gene calls are TRBV20-1 and TRBJ2-5, with 8 bases aligning to TRBD2. Germline V gives CDR1 DFQATT, CDR2 SNEGSKA (reference sequence). Trimming took 0 bases from V and 3 from J; bases not matched to a gene: 6. The CDR3 runs to 15 residues. The DNA of the CDR3 is TGCAGTGCTAGAGACCGACTAGCGTATAAAGAGACCCAGTACTTC. Its translation is CSARDRLAYKETQYF.

The V gene is TRBV12-5, the J gene TRBJ2-1, with D tentatively TRBD2 (6 bases). In germline, CDR1 is LGHNT, CDR2 FRNRAP. Trimming cost V 5 bases and J 8 bases, with 7 bases left between them. The length of the CDR3 is 11 residues. The CDR3 sequence: CASGPGDEQFF. The CDR3 nucleotides read TGTGCTAGTGGTCCGGGAGATGAGCAGTTCTTC. The variable domain in full, completed from reference TRBV12-5 and TRBJ2-1, reads DARVTQTPRHKVTEMGQEVTMRCQPILGHNTVFWYRQTMMQGLELLAYFRNRAPLDDSGMPKDRFSAEMPDATLATLKIQPSEPRDSAVYFCASGPGDEQFFGPGTRLTVL.

The J gene is TRBJ1-2, the V gene TRBV12-3 or TRBV12-4; possible D gene TRBD1, 6 bases. The CDR3 consists of 13 residues. The V and J ends lost 10 bases and 8 bases respectively, with 20 bases between them. CDR3 sequence: CATDSGGLRGYTF. DNA for the CDR3: TGTGCCACGGATTCCGGGGGGCTTCGGGGCTACACCTTC.

V and J are TRBV6-1 and TRBJ2-5; D is unresolved. Trimming cost V 6 bases and J 1 base, with 18 bases left between them. CDR3 length: 16 amino acids. CDR1 is MNHNS and CDR2 is SASEGT in the germline V gene. This chain's CDR3 is CASRPYDSSTQETQYF. CDR3 DNA: TGTGCCAGCAGGCCGTACGACTCCTCGACCCAAGAGACCCAGTACTTC.

This clonotype appeared a single time. The gene calls are TRBV29-1 and TRBJ2-1; TRBD1 matches at 9 bases. With V trimmed by 6 bases and J by 2 bases, 2 bases remained unmatched. There are 13 residues in the CDR3. CDR1 is SQVTM, CDR2 ANQGSEA, per germline. CDR3 coding DNA: TGCAGCGTCAGACAGGGGGCCTACAATGAGCAGTTCTTC. As protein: CSVRQGAYNEQFF.

V is TRBV29-1 and J is TRBJ2-1; maybe TRBD2 (7 bases). From germline, CDR1 is SQVTM and CDR2 ANQGSEA. The CDR3 sequence is 15 residues long. Deletions cut 4 bases from V and 3 bases from J, with 16 bases between. CDR3 in amino acids: CSVGAPGGHYNEQFF. The CDR3 nucleotides read TGCAGCGTTGGGGCTCCGGGGGGACACTACAATGAGCAGTTCTTC.

In its sample, this clonotype was seen once. The V gene is TRBV7-9, the J gene TRBJ1-2; 8 bases line up with TRBD1. Germline V gene sequence: CDR1 SEHNR, CDR2 FQNEAQ (reference sequence). J lost 0 bases, V lost 1 base, and 10 bases had no gene match. CDR3 length equals 18 residues. The CDR3 nucleotides are TGTGCCAGCAGCTTAGATACGACAGGGGCGAGGGCTAACTATGGCTACACCTTC. It specifies CASSLDTTGARANYGYTF.

This chain connects TRBV15 to TRBJ2-2; TRBD2 matches at 8 bases. The CDR3 is 17 amino acids. Germline V CDR1 and CDR2: LNHNV, YYDKDF (reference sequence). V gave up 5 bases and J gave up 5 bases; unmatched junction bases: 13. CDR3 residues: CATSEVTGGPGTGELFF. CDR3 sequence (DNA): TGTGCCACCAGCGAAGTCACGGGGGGGCCAGGGACCGGGGAGCTGTTTTTT. The whole variable domain, filled in from reference TRBV15 and TRBJ2-2, reads DAMVIQNPRYQVTQFGKPVTLSCSQTLNHNVMYWYQQKSSQAPKLLFHYYDKDFNNEADTPDNFQSRRPNTSFCFLDIRSPGLGDTAMYLCATSEVTGGPGTGELFFGEGSRLTVL.